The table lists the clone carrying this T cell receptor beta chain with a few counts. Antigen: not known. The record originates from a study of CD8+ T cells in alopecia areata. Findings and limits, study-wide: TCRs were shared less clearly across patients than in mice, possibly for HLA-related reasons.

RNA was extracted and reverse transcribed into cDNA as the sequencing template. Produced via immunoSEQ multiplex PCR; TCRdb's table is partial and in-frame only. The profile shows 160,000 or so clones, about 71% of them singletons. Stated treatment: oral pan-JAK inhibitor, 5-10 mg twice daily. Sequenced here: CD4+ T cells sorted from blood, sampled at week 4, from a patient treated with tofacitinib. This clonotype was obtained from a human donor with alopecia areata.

The CDR3 loop reads CASSPPFRAGNTIYF. The CDR3 DNA reads as TGTGCCAGCAGCCCTCCATTTAGGGCTGGAAACACCATATATTTT. The chain uses TRBV7-9 and TRBJ1-3; D not certain. The V gene lost 5 bases and the J gene lost 2 bases, with 13 bases spanning the gap. Germline values: CDR1 SEHNR, CDR2 FQNEAQ (reference sequence). The CDR3 is 15 residues long. Full variable domain (remainder filled in from reference TRBV7-9 and TRBJ1-3): DTGVSQNPRHKITKRGQNVTFRCDPISEHNRLYWYRQTLGQGPEFLTYFQNEAQLEKSRLLSDRFSAERPKGSFSTLEIQRTEQGDSAMYLCASSPPFRAGNTIYFGEGSWLTVV.